The 8 T cell receptor beta chains listed next were all sequenced from one sample in a study of early T cells in non-severe SARS-CoV-2 infection. TCRdb used MiXCR to reprocess the 5' RACE reads, holding one entry per CDR3 protein. Counted here are 75,000 to 90,000 distinct CDR3 sequences, 13% occurring once; the ten biggest clones make up 1% to 1.4%. The specimen sequenced was whole blood. The origin of the receptors is an adult who was a healthcare worker with PCR-confirmed SARS-CoV-2 infection or an uninfected control (not recorded which).

This clonotype was found a few times. The J gene is TRBJ2-7, the V gene TRBV5-1; maybe TRBD2 (6 bases). Per the germline V gene, CDR1 is SGHRS and CDR2 is YFSETQ. This CDR3 region has 15 residues. The germline V and J ends were trimmed by 0 bases and 3 bases, with 13 bases remaining between them. The CDR3 protein is CASSLDQGGGYEQYF. The DNA for the CDR3 is TGCGCCAGCAGCTTGGATCAGGGAGGAGGCTACGAGCAGTACTTC. The full variable domain, with the rest looked up from reference TRBV5-1 and TRBJ2-7, is KAGVTQTPRYLIKTRGQQVTLSCSPISGHRSVSWYQQTPGQGLQFLFEYFSETQRNKGNFPGRFSGRQFSNSRSEMNVSTLELGDSALYLCASSLDQGGGYEQYFGPGTRLTVT.

In its sample, this clonotype was seen a few times. This chain uses TRBV24-1 with TRBJ2-5; 12 bases agree with TRBD1. This CDR3 comprises 16 residues. CDR1 is KGHDR and CDR2 is SFDVKD in the germline V gene. The V segment lost 3 bases and the J segment 5 bases; nucleotides outside the gene matches: 6. CDR3 DNA sequence: TGTGCCACCAGTGATCCTGGGACAGGGGGCGAGGAGACCCAGTACTTC. It encodes CATSDPGTGGEETQYF.

This clonotype was observed many times. V is TRBV29-1 and J is TRBJ2-4, with 8 positions matching TRBD2. CDR3 length: 12 residues. Trimming at V came to 6 bases and at J to 9 bases, leaving 7 bases not matched to a gene. Germline CDR1 is SQVTM and CDR2 is ANQGSEA. This CDR3 is CSVGGGSGIQYF. CDR3 nucleotides: TGCAGCGTCGGGGGGGGTAGCGGCATTCAGTACTTC. Filled out from reference TRBV29-1 and TRBJ2-4, the complete variable domain reads SAVISQKPSRDICQRGTSLTIQCQVDSQVTMMFWYRQQPGQSLTLIATANQGSEATYESGFVIDKFPISRPNLTFSTLTVSNMSPEDSSIYLCSVGGGSGIQYFGAGTRLSVL.

In its sample, this clonotype was seen many times. The chain combines TRBV7-9 with TRBJ2-5, with 14 bases fitting TRBD2. Germline loops: CDR1 SEHNR, CDR2 FQNEAQ (reference sequence). This CDR3 is 17 amino acids long. The trim removed 5 bases at V and 3 bases at J, leaving 8 bases unmatched. CDR3 residues: CASSLVATSGREETQYF. In DNA form, the CDR3 reads TGTGCCAGCAGCCTTGTGGCGACTAGCGGGAGGGAAGAGACCCAGTACTTC.

This clonotype was found many times. The chain uses TRBV9 and TRBJ1-2; D is perhaps TRBD1 (5 bases). CDR3 size: 14 residues. Per the germline V gene, CDR1 is SGDLS and CDR2 is YYNGEE. Between the trimmed V and J ends, which lost 0 bases and 8 bases, there was a span of 14 bases. The CDR3: CASSVGGDRRGYTF. As DNA, the CDR3 is TGTGCCAGCAGCGTAGGAGGGGACCGAAGGGGCTACACCTTC.

The table lists this clonotype with many counts. This chain connects TRBV20-1 to TRBJ2-2, with 7 bases lining up with TRBD1. Germline V gene data show CDR1 as DFQATT and CDR2 as SNEGSKA (reference sequence). The trim removed 2 bases at V and 6 bases at J, leaving 18 bases unmatched. The CDR3 contains 18 residues. CDR3 coding DNA: TGCAGTGCTAGATCCCCGTTAGGTTGGACAGGAGGAGCCGGGGAGCTGTTTTTT. Translated, it gives CSARSPLGWTGGAGELFF.

The chain recombines TRBV2 with TRBJ1-4; unclear D gene. The CDR3 runs 13 residues. CDR1 and CDR2 (germline): SNHLY, FYNNEI. Deletions cut 8 bases from V and 4 bases from J, with 11 bases between. CDR3 DNA sequence: TGTGCCAGCTCTGAAGTTATTAATGAAAAACTGTTTTTT. This codes for CASSEVINEKLFF.

The chain combines TRBV6-2 or TRBV6-3 with TRBJ2-5; D perhaps matches TRBD2 (6 bases). V dropped 2 bases and J dropped 0 bases, with 16 bases sitting between them. Germline V CDR1 and CDR2: MNHEY, SVGEGT. This CDR3 has 17 amino acids. The chain's CDR3 is CASSYDDGGMYQETQYF. As DNA, the CDR3 is TGTGCCAGCAGTTACGACGATGGCGGGATGTACCAAGAGACCCAGTACTTC.